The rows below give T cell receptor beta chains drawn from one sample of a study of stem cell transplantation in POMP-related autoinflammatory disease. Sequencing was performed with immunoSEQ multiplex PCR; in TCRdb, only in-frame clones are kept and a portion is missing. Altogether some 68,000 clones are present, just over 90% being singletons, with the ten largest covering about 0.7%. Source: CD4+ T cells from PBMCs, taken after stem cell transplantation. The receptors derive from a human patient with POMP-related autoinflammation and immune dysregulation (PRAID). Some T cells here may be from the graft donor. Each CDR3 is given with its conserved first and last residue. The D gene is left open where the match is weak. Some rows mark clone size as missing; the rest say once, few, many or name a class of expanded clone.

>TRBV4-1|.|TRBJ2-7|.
TGCGCCAGCAGCCAAGGACTCCTGACGGACGAGCAGTACTTC
CASSQGLLTDEQYF
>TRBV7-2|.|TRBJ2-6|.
TGTGCCAGCAGCTTAGGTCGCGGCTCTGGGGCCAACGTCCTGACTTTC
CASSLGRGSGANVLTF
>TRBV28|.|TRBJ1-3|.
TGTGCCAGCAGTTTAGGGTCGGTTACCCGATCTGGAAACACCATATATTTT
CASSLGSVTRSGNTIYF
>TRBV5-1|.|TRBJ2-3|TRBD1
TGCGCCAGCAGCTTCTCCGGGACAGGGGCCGATACGCAGTATTTT
CASSFSGTGADTQYF
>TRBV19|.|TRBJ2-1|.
TGTGCCAGTAGTAGGCAGGGCTGGAATGAGCAGTTCTTC
CASSRQGWNEQFF
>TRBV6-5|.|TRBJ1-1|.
TGTGCCAGCAACCCCAGTTCAGGGTACACTGAAGCTTTCTTT
CASNPSSGYTEAFF
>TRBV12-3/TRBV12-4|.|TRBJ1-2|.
TGTGCCAGCAGGGAAACAACCGGACGGAGCTACACCTTC
CASRETTGRSYTF
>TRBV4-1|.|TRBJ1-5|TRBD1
TGCGCCAGCAGCCAAGGAATCAGAGGCAGGGGGTTTCAGCCCCAGCATTTT
CASSQGIRGRGFQPQHF
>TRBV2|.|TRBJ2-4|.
TGTGCCAGCAGTGAGTCTCCTATGGGGCTAGCCAAAAACATTCAGTACTTC
CASSESPMGLAKNIQYF
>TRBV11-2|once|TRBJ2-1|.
TGTGCCAGCAGCCTACTTAGGGGGAGGGGACACAATGAGCAGTTCTTC
CASSLLRGRGHNEQFF
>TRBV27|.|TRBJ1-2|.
TGTGCCAGCCCCCGTTGGGTTTGCGGCTACACCTTC
CASPRWVCGYTF
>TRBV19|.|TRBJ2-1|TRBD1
TGTGCCAGTAGCACGGGGACAGGGGATGAGCAGTTCTTC
CASSTGTGDEQFF
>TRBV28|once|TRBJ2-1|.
TGTGCCAGCAGTTTAAGGGGGAGGGTGGACAATGAGCAGTTCTTC
CASSLRGRVDNEQFF
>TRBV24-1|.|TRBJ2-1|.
TGTGCCACCAGTGATTCCCTGGGTGGTGAGCAGTTCTTC
CATSDSLGGEQFF
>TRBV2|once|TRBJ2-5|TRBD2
TGTGCCAGCATGCCTAGCGGGGTGGAGACCCAGTACTTC
CASMPSGVETQYF
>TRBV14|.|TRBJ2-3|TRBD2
TGTGCCAGCAGCCAAGTCAAAGCGGGAGCGTGGGCAGATACGCAGTATTTT
CASSQVKAGAWADTQYF
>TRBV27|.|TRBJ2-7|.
TGTGCCAGCAGTCCCAGTAGGATCCTATCCTACGAGCAGTACTTC
CASSPSRILSYEQYF
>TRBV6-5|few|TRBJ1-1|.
TGTGCCAGCAGTTACCAGGGAAACATGAACACTGAAGCTTTCTTT
CASSYQGNMNTEAFF
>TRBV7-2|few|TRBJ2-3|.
TGTGCCAGCAGCTTCTACACAGATACGCAGTATTTT
CASSFYTDTQYF
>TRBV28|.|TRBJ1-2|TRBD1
TGTGCCAGCAGTGGGGACAGAACTAACTATGGCTACACCTTC
CASSGDRTNYGYTF
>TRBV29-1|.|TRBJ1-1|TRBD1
TGCAGCGCAGAAGGGCCGGACAGGGGGCTAAGGACTGAAGCTTTCTTT
CSAEGPDRGLRTEAFF
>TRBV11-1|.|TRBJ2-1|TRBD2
TGTGCCAGCAGCTCTTCTAGCGGGTATTACAATGAGCAGTTCTTC
CASSSSSGYYNEQFF
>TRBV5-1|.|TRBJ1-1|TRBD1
TGCGCCAGCAGCGACGGACAGGGGGCTTGGAACACTGAAGCTTTCTTT
CASSDGQGAWNTEAFF
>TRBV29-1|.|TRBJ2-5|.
TGCAGCGTTGAAGAAGGGGAAGAGACCCAGTACTTC
CSVEEGEETQYF
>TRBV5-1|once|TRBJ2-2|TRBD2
TGCGCCAGCAGACTAGCGGGAAAATACACCGGGGAGCTGTTTTTT
CASRLAGKYTGELFF
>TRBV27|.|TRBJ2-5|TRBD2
TGTGCCAGCAGTTCCCTAGCGGGAGGGCTCCCACGCCAAGAGACCCAGTACTTC
CASSSLAGGLPRQETQYF
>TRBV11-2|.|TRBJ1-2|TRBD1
TGTGCCAGCAGCTCCCGGGACAGGATTGGCTACACCTTC
CASSSRDRIGYTF
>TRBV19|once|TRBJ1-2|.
TGTGCCAGTATCAGGGACCCTGCAAATGGCTACACCTTC
CASIRDPANGYTF
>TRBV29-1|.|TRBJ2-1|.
TGCAGCGGGGGTGAGCAGTTCTTC
CSGGEQFF
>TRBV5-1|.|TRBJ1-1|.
TGCGCCAGCAGCGGGGACAACGGGAACACTGAAGCTTTCTTT
CASSGDNGNTEAFF
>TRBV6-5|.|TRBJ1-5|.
TGTGCCAGCAACCCACGGGCGAATCAGCCCCAGCATTTT
CASNPRANQPQHF
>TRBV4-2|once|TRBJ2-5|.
TGTGCCAGCAGCCAAGATCGGGGTACAGAGAAGTACTTC
CASSQDRGTEKYF
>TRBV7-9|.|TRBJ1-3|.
TGTGCCAGCAGCTTATTTTGGGGGTCTGGAAACACCATATATTTT
CASSLFWGSGNTIYF
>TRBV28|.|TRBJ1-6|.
TGTGCCAGCAGTCGGGACGGGATCAATTCACCCCTCCACTTT
CASSRDGINSPLHF
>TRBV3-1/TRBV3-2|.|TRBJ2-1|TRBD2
TGTGCCAGCAGCCAAGATGCTAGCGGGAGTTATGCGTTCTTC
CASSQDASGSYAFF
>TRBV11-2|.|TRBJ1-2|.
TGTGCCAGCAGCTTAGAGGTCGGCAGGGTGGACGGCTACACCTTC
CASSLEVGRVDGYTF
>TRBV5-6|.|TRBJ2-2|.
TGTGCCAGCAGCCCCCGGACAACGAACACCGGGGAGCTGTTTTTT
CASSPRTTNTGELFF
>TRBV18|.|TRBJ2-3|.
TGTGCCAGCTCACCGGACACCCTACAGGATACGCAGTATTTT
CASSPDTLQDTQYF
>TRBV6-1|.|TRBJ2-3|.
TGTGCCAGCAGTGACAGGCCCACAGATACGCAGTATTTT
CASSDRPTDTQYF
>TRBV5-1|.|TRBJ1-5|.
TGCGCCAGCAGCTTGGGGCGGGACCAGCCCCAGCATTTT
CASSLGRDQPQHF
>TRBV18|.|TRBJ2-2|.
TGTGCCAGCTCAAACGATAACACCGGGGAGCTGTTTTTT
CASSNDNTGELFF
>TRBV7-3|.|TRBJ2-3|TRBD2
TGTGCCAGCAGCCTACACCCCCGAGGAGCGGGAGGTTTAGATACGCAGTATTTT
CASSLHPRGAGGLDTQYF
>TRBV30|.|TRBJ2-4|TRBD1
TGTGCCTGGAGAAACCGGGACAGGGCTTCCCGGGACATTCAGTACTTC
CAWRNRDRASRDIQYF
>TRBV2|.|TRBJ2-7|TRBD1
TGTGCCAGCAGTCGGGACAGTCTTTACGAGCAGTACTTC
CASSRDSLYEQYF
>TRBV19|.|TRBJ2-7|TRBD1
TGTGCCAGTAGGGAACAGGGGGGCGAGCAGTACTTC
CASREQGGEQYF
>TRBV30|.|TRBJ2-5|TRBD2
TGTGCCTGGAGTGTTAGAGGACTAGCGCCGACCGGGACCCAGTACTTC
CAWSVRGLAPTGTQYF
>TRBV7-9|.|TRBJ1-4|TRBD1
TGTGCCAGCAGCACCGGGACAGGGGGTGAAAAACTGTTTTTT
CASSTGTGGEKLFF
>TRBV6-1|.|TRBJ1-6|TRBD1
TGTGCCAGCAGTGAACCGCAGACAGGGGCATCACCCCTCCACTTT
CASSEPQTGASPLHF
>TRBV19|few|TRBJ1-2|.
TGTGCCAGTAGTATAAACGCCCCGAGCGGCTACACCTTC
CASSINAPSGYTF
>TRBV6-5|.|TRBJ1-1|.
TGTGCCAGCAGTTATGAGTGGAACACTGAAGCTTTCTTT
CASSYEWNTEAFF
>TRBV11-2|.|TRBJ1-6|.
TGTGCCAGCAGCTTTGGGACACTTGCTGGTTCACCCCTCCACTTT
CASSFGTLAGSPLHF
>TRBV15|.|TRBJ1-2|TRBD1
TGTGCCACCAGCAAGAAAACAGGGGACTATGGCTACACCTTC
CATSKKTGDYGYTF
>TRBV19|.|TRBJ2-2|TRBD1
TGTGCCAGTAGTCATCAGGACAGGGGGCTCAGGGAGCTGTTTTTT
CASSHQDRGLRELFF